The 16 T cell receptor beta chains presented below share a single source sample, sequenced in a study of cytomegalovirus exposure and HLA in healthy donors. This PCR relied on a set of 60 Vbeta primers and 13 Jbeta primers. TCRdb keeps only in-frame clones here, not all; method: immunoSEQ multiplex PCR. The sample records more than 150,000 clones, approximately 86% being singletons. Sequences were obtained from PBMCs. These receptors all come from a woman aged 50 to 60 in good health and CMV-seropositive.

This chain joins TRBV9 and TRBJ2-1; TRBD2 aligns across 15 bases. The V segment lost 4 bases and the J segment 9 bases; nucleotides outside the gene matches: 11. Germline CDR1 and CDR2: SGDLS and YYNGEE. The CDR3 is made up of 17 amino acids. CDR3 bases: TGTGCCAGCAGCCCAGGACTAGCGGGGGGGATGAGGGGTGAGCAGTTCTTC. The encoded protein is CASSPGLAGGMRGEQFF.

The chain recombines TRBV10-3 with TRBJ2-2, with D possibly matching TRBD1 (5 bases). The CDR3 covers 15 residues. Trimming stripped 2 bases from V and 7 bases from J, with 14 bases between. Per the germline V gene, CDR1 is ENHRY and CDR2 is SYGVKD. This chain's CDR3 is CAISEIAGFNGELFF. DNA of the CDR3: TGTGCCATCAGTGAGATTGCAGGGTTTAACGGGGAGCTGTTTTTT.

The J gene is TRBJ2-5, the V gene TRBV21-1; the tabulated D call, TRBD1, remains unverified against the DNA. TRBV21-1 counts as a pseudogene. CDR3 length: 16 residues. CDR3 region: CASSKGRGAGEETQYF. CDR3 bases: TGTGCCAGCAGCAAAGGGAGAGGGGCAGGGGAAGAGACCCAGTACTTC.

This clone was found once. This chain connects TRBV2 to TRBJ1-4, with TRBD1 matching over 7 bases. The CDR3 totals 14 residues. J was trimmed by 14 bases and V by 4 bases; bases with no gene match: 13. In germline, CDR1 is SNHLY, CDR2 FYNNEI. CDR3 region: CASSVPGGGLGLFF. CDR3 sequence (DNA): TGTGCCAGCAGTGTCCCAGGGGGAGGTTTAGGGCTGTTTTTT.

The chain couples TRBV13 to TRBJ2-7, with a weak D call TRBD1 (6 bases). CDR1 is PRHDT and CDR2 is FYEKMQ in the germline V gene (reference sequence). There are 14 residues in the CDR3. V lost 1 base to trimming and J lost 4 bases, with 11 bases between them. This chain's CDR3 is CASSLAGTPYEQYF. CDR3 sequence (DNA): TGTGCCAGCAGCTTAGCCGGGACACCGTACGAGCAGTACTTC. The full variable domain, in which reference TRBV13 and TRBJ2-7 provide the parts outside the CDR3, is AAGVIQSPRHLIKEKRETATLKCYPIPRHDTVYWYQQGPGQDPQFLISFYEKMQSDKGSIPDRFSAQQFSDYHSELNMSSLELGDSALYFCASSLAGTPYEQYFGPGTRLTVT.

The table lists this clone with a count of one. V and J are TRBV5-1 and TRBJ1-1, with D possibly matching TRBD1 (6 bases). Trimming shortened V by 4 bases and J by 6 bases, and 13 bases separated the two germline ends. This CDR3 region has 13 residues. Germline V gene data show CDR1 as SGHRS and CDR2 as YFSETQ. CDR3 sequence: CASSRSGEPEAFF. CDR3 nucleotides: TGCGCCAGCAGCCGCTCAGGGGAACCTGAAGCTTTCTTT.

The V and J genes are TRBV6-6 and TRBJ1-2, with D hard to call. Per germline, CDR1 MNHNY and CDR2 SVGAGI (reference sequence). V lost 6 bases and J lost 0, with 5 bases in between. This CDR3 region has 12 residues. CDR3 sequence: CASRQANYGYTF. CDR3 sequence (DNA): TGTGCCAGCAGGCAGGCTAACTATGGCTACACCTTC.

The gene calls are TRBV5-1 and TRBJ2-1; D is ambiguous. Germline V gene lookup returns CDR1 SGHRS and CDR2 YFSETQ. The CDR3 runs 15 residues. V lost 1 base to trimming and J lost 2 bases, with 10 bases between them. CDR3 loop: CASSLRLSTYNEQFF. CDR3 in DNA: TGCGCCAGCAGCTTGCGACTGTCGACCTACAATGAGCAGTTCTTC.

The CDR3: CASSLSGGGGEQYF. CDR3 DNA: TGTGCCAGCAGTTTATCTGGCGGGGGGGGCGAGCAGTACTTC. The V call is TRBV27, the J call TRBJ2-7; 9 bases are shared with TRBD2. Per germline, CDR1 MNHEY and CDR2 SMNVEV (reference sequence). Trimming at V came to 0 bases and at J to 6 bases, leaving 3 bases not matched to a gene. This CDR3 is built from 14 residues.

This clone has more than one count but fewer than ten. The chain carries TRBV19 and TRBJ1-2, with 7 bases matching TRBD1. The V and J ends lost 3 bases and 3 bases, in that order; junction bases with no gene match: 7. There are 15 residues in the CDR3. Germline CDR1 reads LNHDA; CDR2 reads SQIVND (reference sequence). CDR3 in DNA: TGTGCCAGTAGTATTCCCGACAGGGCCTACTATGGCTACACCTTC. Translation: CASSIPDRAYYGYTF.

The V and J genes are TRBV18 and TRBJ1-1; 11 bases match TRBD1. This CDR3 spans 12 amino acids. V dropped 6 bases and J dropped 6; count of bases not matched to a gene: 0. Per the germline V gene, CDR1 is KGHSH and CDR2 is LQKENI. The CDR3 DNA reads TGTGCCAGCTCGGGACAGGGGGCTGAAGCTTTCTTT. It is translated as CASSGQGAEAFF.

J is TRBJ2-3 and V is TRBV7-2, with D perhaps matching TRBD2 (5 bases). Trimming pared 3 bases from V and 6 bases from J, leaving 7 bases between. CDR1 and CDR2 (germline): SGHTA, FQGNSA. The CDR3 loop spans 12 amino acids. The DNA for the CDR3 is TGTGCCAGCAGCTTTGGCGGGGATACGCAGTATTTT. This codes for CASSFGGDTQYF.

The chain links TRBV10-3 to TRBJ2-1; TRBD1 aligns across 8 bases. Unmatched junction bases numbered 12, after V lost 7 bases and J lost 4 bases. This CDR3 region has 16 residues. Germline V lookup: CDR1 ENHRY, CDR2 SYGVKD. Written as DNA, the CDR3 is TGTGCCATCACCTCGGACAGGGCACAAATATACAATGAGCAGTTCTTC. Its translation is CAITSDRAQIYNEQFF.

The chain links TRBV19 to TRBJ1-3; 7 nucleotides agree with TRBD1. The germline CDR1 and CDR2 sequences are LNHDA and SQIVND (reference sequence). The trim removed 7 bases at V and 7 bases at J, leaving 7 bases unmatched. This CDR3 comprises 13 residues. The CDR3 bases are TGTGCCAGTACCGGGACAGCGAAGAACACCATATATTTT. It encodes CASTGTAKNTIYF.

V is TRBV9 and J is TRBJ1-2; 7 bases match TRBD1. The CDR3 totals 14 residues. Trimming took 4 bases from V and 8 from J; bases not matched to a gene: 11. Per the germline V gene, CDR1 is SGDLS and CDR2 is YYNGEE. CDR3 loop: CASSSKQGGLGYTF. CDR3 bases: TGTGCCAGCAGCTCGAAGCAGGGGGGCTTGGGCTACACCTTC.

On this clone: Other DNA variants within this sample encode the same CDR3. The V gene is TRBV15, the J gene TRBJ1-2, with D tentatively TRBD1 (5 bases). The CDR3 loop spans 13 amino acids. V shed 1 base and J shed 2 bases, with 5 bases lying between them. Germline lookup yields CDR1 LNHNV and CDR2 YYDKDF (reference sequence). CDR3 loop: CATSRGQNYGYTF. CDR3 in DNA: TGTGCCACCAGCAGAGGACAGAACTATGGCTACACCTTC.